The present entry profiles one T cell receptor beta chain with its context. No antigen is known for it. No qualities accompany the bases; no much larger clone lies one base away. CDR1 and CDR2, looked up from the germline V gene, are KGHSH and LQKENI. V is trimmed back by 6 bases and J by 2 bases, and the junction contains 7 bases that no gene match accounts for. Measured from the cysteine to the phenylalanine, the CDR3 is 14 residues long. Only the CDR3 portion is preserved as DNA: 42 bases, with reading frame beginning at the first base. Each collaborating institution followed its own protocols to collect whole blood in K2EDTA tubes. For TCRbeta analysis, collaborators shipped samples in one of three forms: frozen whole blood, isolated PBMCs, or DNA extracted from either of those sample types. TCRbeta CDR3 regions were amplified from genomic DNA by means of the immunoSEQ Assay, a bias-controlled multiplex PCR. For the original study's pipeline: The number of nucleated cells in each sample was estimated from the amplification of reference gene primers within the assay. Sequence reads were collapsed and filtered to measure the absolute abundance of every unique TCRbeta CDR3 rearrangement. For each sample, productive Simpson clonality was calculated by taking the square root of Simpson's diversity index across productive rearrangements. In TCRdb, the immuneACCESS table is reduced to in-frame sequences with V and J assigned. These tables do not hold every clone; where another copy was compared, an unresolved V gene accounts for under half, and the others remain unexplained. D and trimming were read from the DNA, whereas the V and J calls and clone size are those reported in that table. The sample yields tens of thousands of clones; roughly 82% were counted once. The ten most abundant clones make up 25% of the sample.

This specimen comes from a study of blood T cell repertoires in COVID-19 (dated by TCRdb to about 2020). Some background on the complete study: The collaborator samples originated in the United States, Italy and Spain and spanned the acute and convalescent phases of COVID-19. The repertoires were released in a freely available public database intended as a resource for research on the immune response to SARS-CoV-2. Nearly every sample came with metadata listing a de-identified subject ID, COVID-19 status, age in years and sex. Where HLA class I and class II types were available, the types were taken from metadata supplied by the sample provider, not from assay-based typing. Deeply sampled blood TCRbeta repertoires from subjects exposed to, actively infected with, or recovered from COVID-19 were included in the dataset. The prospective study material was composed of cDNA or gDNA derived from T cells, B-cell-depleted T cells, or PBMCs. The samples were drawn from the first 160 participants of the ongoing ImmuneRACE study and from 1,254 subjects provided by 6 global collaborators. The paper as a whole reports these results and caveats: The quantity of clinical and demographic metadata differed by source and by participant and was supplied without curation.

Sequencing used peripheral blood. This sequence originates from a man aged 55 to 70 with acute or convalescent COVID-19. The chain couples TRBV18 to TRBJ2-7; 7 bases in the junction line up with TRBD1. Read as DNA, the sequence is TGTGCCAGCTCCCCCGGGACAGTGACCTACGAGCAGTACTTC. The encoded protein is CASSPGTVTYEQYF.